This T cell receptor (beta chain) was sequenced for a study of beta chain features in type 1 diabetes. Study-level results: The VDJ junctions of type 1 diabetes patients carried fewer insertions and more deletions. Patients' naive, central memory and Treg TCRB repertoires seemed closer to one another than those of healthy donors.

Using CD45RO/CCR7/CD25/CD127/CD95/CD27, CD4+ naive, central memory, regulatory and stem cell-like memory cells were sorted. Sorting produced populations that all topped 95% purity. The study reverse transcribed the entire isolated RNA, so it sequenced expressed TCRB transcripts. The repertoire was sequenced with immunoSEQ multiplex PCR; TCRdb's copy has only in-frame clones and lacks some. The sample consists of about 340,000 clones, approximately 8.2% of them appearing once. This clone has just a few counts. The antigen remains undetermined. This clonotype was obtained from a woman aged 18-29 years in good health. Sequenced input: central memory CD4+ T cells from blood.

The CDR3 DNA follows: TGTGCCAGCGACCCCGGCTTCAGGGGTGGGGGTGAGCAGTTCTTC. It yields the protein CASDPGFRGGGEQFF. The V gene is TRBV11-2, the J gene TRBJ2-1; possibly TRBD1 for D (6 bases). The length of the CDR3 is 15 residues. Trimming removed 8 bases from V and 9 bases from J, with 23 bases in between. Germline assignment: CDR1 SGHAT and CDR2 FQNNGV.